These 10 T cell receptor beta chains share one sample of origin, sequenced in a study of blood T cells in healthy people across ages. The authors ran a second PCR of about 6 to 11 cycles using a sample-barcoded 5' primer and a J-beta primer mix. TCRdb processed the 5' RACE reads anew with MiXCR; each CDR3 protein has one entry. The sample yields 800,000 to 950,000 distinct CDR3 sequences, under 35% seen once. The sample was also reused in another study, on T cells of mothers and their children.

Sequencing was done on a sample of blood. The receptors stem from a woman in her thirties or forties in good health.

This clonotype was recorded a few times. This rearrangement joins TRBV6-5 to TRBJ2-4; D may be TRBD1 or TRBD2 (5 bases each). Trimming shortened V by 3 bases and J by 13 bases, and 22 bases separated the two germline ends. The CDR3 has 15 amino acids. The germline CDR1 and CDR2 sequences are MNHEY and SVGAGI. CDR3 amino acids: CASSYEGTGGGEQYF. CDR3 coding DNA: TGTGCCAGCAGTTATGAGGGGACCGGCGGTGGGGAGCAGTACTTC.

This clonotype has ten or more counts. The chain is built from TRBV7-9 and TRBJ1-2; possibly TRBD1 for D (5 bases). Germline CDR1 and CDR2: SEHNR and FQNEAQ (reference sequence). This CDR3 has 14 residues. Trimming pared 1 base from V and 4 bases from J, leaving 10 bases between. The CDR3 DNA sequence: TGTGCCAGCAGCTTAGTCGTCACAGGCTATGGCTACACCTTC. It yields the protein CASSLVVTGYGYTF.

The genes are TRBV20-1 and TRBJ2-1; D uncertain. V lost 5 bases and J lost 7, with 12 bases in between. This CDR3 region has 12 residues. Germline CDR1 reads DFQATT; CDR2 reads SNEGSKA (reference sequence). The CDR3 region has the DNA TGCAGTGCTCTCGGCAGCATGAATGAGCAGTTCTTC. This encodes CSALGSMNEQFF.

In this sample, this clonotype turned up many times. The CDR3 DNA reads TGTGCCAGCAAACTAGCGGGGGGCGACTACGAGCAGTACTTC. It encodes CASKLAGGDYEQYF. The rearrangement uses TRBV14 and TRBJ2-7, with 12 bases identical to TRBD2. V lost 7 bases and J lost 3; bases outside the gene matches: 4. This CDR3 is 14 amino acids long. Germline lookup yields CDR1 SGHDN and CDR2 FVKESK.

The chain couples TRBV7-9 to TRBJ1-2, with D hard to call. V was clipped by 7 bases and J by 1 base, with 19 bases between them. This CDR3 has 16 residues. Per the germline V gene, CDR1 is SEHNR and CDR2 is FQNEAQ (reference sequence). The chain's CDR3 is CASNSVSGEGNYGYTF. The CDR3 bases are TGTGCCAGCAACTCCGTGTCTGGGGAGGGTAACTATGGCTACACCTTC.

CDR3 nucleotides: TGTGCCAGCAGTGAGATAGCGGGGGGCATCGGAGATACGCAGTATTTT. Encoded protein: CASSEIAGGIGDTQYF. This sequence joins TRBV6-1 and TRBJ2-3; 10 bases match TRBD2. V lost 3 bases to trimming and J lost 5 bases; unmatched junction nucleotides: 8. The V gene's germline CDR1 is MNHNS and CDR2 SASEGT. There are 16 residues in the CDR3.

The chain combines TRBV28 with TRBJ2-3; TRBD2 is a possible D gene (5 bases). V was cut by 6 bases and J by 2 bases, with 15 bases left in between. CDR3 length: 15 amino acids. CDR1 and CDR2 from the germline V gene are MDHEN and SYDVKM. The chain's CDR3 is CASSPRGSPTDTQYF. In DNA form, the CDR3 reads TGTGCCAGCAGCCCTCGGGGATCCCCCACAGATACGCAGTATTTT.

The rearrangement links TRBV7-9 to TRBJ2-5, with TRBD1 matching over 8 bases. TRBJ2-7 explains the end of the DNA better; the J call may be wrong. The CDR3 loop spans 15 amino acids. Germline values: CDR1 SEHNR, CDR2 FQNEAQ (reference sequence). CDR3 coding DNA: TGTGCCAGCAGCTTAGGTGGCAGGGGGCGCGGCGAGCAGTACTTC. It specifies CASSLGGRGRGEQYF.

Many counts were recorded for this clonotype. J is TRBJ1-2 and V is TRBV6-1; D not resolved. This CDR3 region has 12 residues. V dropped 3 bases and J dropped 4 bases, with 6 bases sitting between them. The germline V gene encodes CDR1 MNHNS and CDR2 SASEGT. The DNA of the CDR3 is TGTGCCAGCAGTGACCGAACCTATGGCTACACCTTC. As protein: CASSDRTYGYTF.

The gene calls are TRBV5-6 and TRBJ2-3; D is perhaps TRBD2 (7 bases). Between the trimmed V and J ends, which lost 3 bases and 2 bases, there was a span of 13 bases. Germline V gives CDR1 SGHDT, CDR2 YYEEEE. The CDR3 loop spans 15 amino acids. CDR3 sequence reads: CASSSGRGHTDTQYF. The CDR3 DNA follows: TGTGCCAGCAGCTCAGGGCGGGGGCACACAGATACGCAGTATTTT.